These 23 T cell receptor beta chains were all obtained from the same sample, sequenced in a study of T cell changes during pregnancy in multiple sclerosis. Sequenced by immunoSEQ multiplex PCR; TCRdb stores in-frame clones only, minus some. The repertoire holds about 70,000 clones, with around 90% as singletons. Sample: peripheral blood, taken in the first trimester of pregnancy. These TCRs come from a female donor with multiple sclerosis, enrolled in a pregnancy study.

The chain uses TRBV5-4 and TRBJ2-7, with TRBD1 identical over 8 bases. After removal of 0 bases from V and 5 bases from J, the junction contained 7 bases not matched to a gene. Germline V gene data show CDR1 as SGHNT and CDR2 as YYREEE (reference sequence). The CDR3 extends over 15 amino acids. This CDR3 reads CASSLGQGAINEQYF. CDR3 coding DNA: TGTGCCAGCAGCTTGGGTCAGGGGGCGATAAACGAGCAGTACTTC.

The chain couples TRBV6-5 to TRBJ2-3; 7 bases are a match to TRBD2. CDR1 MNHEY and CDR2 SVGAGI come from the germline V gene. With 0 bases clipped from V and 2 bases from J, the junction kept 5 bases outside the gene matches. This CDR3 is built from 16 residues. The CDR3 here is CASSYSGLTSTDTQYF. CDR3 DNA: TGTGCCAGCAGTTACTCGGGACTAACTTCCACAGATACGCAGTATTTT.

This chain connects TRBV5-6 to TRBJ2-7; 10 nucleotides line up with TRBD1. The CDR3 spans 15 residues. Germline CDR1 and CDR2: SGHDT and YYEEEE. Trimming at V came to 4 bases and at J to 4 bases, leaving 8 bases not matched to a gene. The CDR3 region is CASSLLRDRGYEQYF. The CDR3 region has the DNA TGTGCCAGCAGCCTACTCCGGGACAGGGGTTACGAGCAGTACTTC.

The gene calls are TRBV28 and TRBJ1-5; D is unresolved. V lost 5 bases and J 11 bases, leaving 10 bases between the germline ends. Per germline, CDR1 MDHEN and CDR2 SYDVKM. This CDR3 has 11 amino acids. CDR3 protein: CASSGGAAQHF. CDR3 nucleotide sequence: TGTGCCAGCAGTGGAGGCGCGGCCCAGCATTTT.

This chain connects TRBV30 to TRBJ2-7; 10 bases line up with TRBD2. Germline values: CDR1 GTSNPN, CDR2 SVGIG (reference sequence). J was trimmed by 2 bases and V by 0 bases; bases with no gene match: 7. This CDR3 has 16 amino acids. CDR3 sequence reads: CAWSVLRTSGAYEQYF. DNA of the CDR3: TGTGCCTGGAGTGTACTTCGGACTAGCGGTGCCTACGAGCAGTACTTC.

The genes are TRBV30 and TRBJ2-3; TRBD2 is a possible D gene (6 bases). Deletions cut 2 bases from V and 0 bases from J, with 9 bases between. This CDR3 spans 14 amino acids. Germline assignment: CDR1 GTSNPN and CDR2 SVGIG (reference sequence). The CDR3, as DNA: TGTGCCTGGAGTATAGCGGTTAGCACAGATACGCAGTATTTT. The encoded protein is CAWSIAVSTDTQYF. Together with reference TRBV30 and TRBJ2-3, the CDR3 gives the full variable domain: SQTIHQWPATLVQPVGSPLSLECTVEGTSNPNLYWYRQAAGRGLQLLFYSVGIGQISSEVPQNLSASRPQDRQFILSSKKLLLSDSGFYLCAWSIAVSTDTQYFGPGTRLTVL.

The V gene is TRBV6-1, the J gene TRBJ1-5; D may be TRBD1 (5 bases). The germline V gene encodes CDR1 MNHNS and CDR2 SASEGT. V was cut by 2 bases and J by 3 bases, with 8 bases left in between. The CDR3 loop spans 14 amino acids. CDR3 DNA sequence: TGTGCCAGCAGTGAATTCAGGGACAATCAGCCCCAGCATTTT. Residues: CASSEFRDNQPQHF.

This clone has more than one count but fewer than ten. This chain uses TRBV15 with TRBJ1-5, with unresolved D. V lost 3 bases and J 4 bases, leaving 7 bases between the germline ends. The CDR3 totals 13 residues. Per germline, CDR1 LNHNV and CDR2 YYDKDF (reference sequence). The CDR3, as DNA: TGTGCCACCAGCAGGACGGGAAATCAGCCCCAGCATTTT. It yields the protein CATSRTGNQPQHF. Looking up the rest from reference TRBV15 and TRBJ1-5 gives the full variable domain: DAMVIQNPRYQVTQFGKPVTLSCSQTLNHNVMYWYQQKSSQAPKLLFHYYDKDFNNEADTPDNFQSRRPNTSFCFLDIRSPGLGDTAMYLCATSRTGNQPQHFGDGTRLSIL.

The J gene is TRBJ2-1, the V gene TRBV6-1, with D perhaps TRBD1 (5 bases). Per germline, CDR1 MNHNS and CDR2 SASEGT. This CDR3 has 15 residues. V gave up 5 bases and J gave up 0 bases, with 11 bases separating them. For the CDR3, the DNA is TGTGCCAGCAGTCTACAGGTGAGCTCCTACAATGAGCAGTTCTTC. Protein: CASSLQVSSYNEQFF.

This CDR3 reads CVRVDRVIGELFF. CDR3 nucleotides: TGTGTCAGGGTTGACAGGGTCATCGGGGAGCTGTTTTTT. This chain links TRBV19 with TRBJ2-2; 7 positions match TRBD1. The germline gives CDR1 LNHDA, CDR2 SQIVND (reference sequence). This CDR3 contains 13 residues.

The chain employs TRBV15 and TRBJ2-4, with unresolved D. Trimming took 8 bases from V and 0 from J, leaving 11 bases between them. CDR1 is LNHNV and CDR2 is YYDKDF in the germline V gene (reference sequence). The CDR3 spans 14 residues. The CDR3 reads CATAEELAKNIQYF. The CDR3 nucleotides read TGTGCCACCGCAGAGGAGCTAGCCAAAAACATTCAGTACTTC.

The V and J genes are TRBV5-4 and TRBJ2-5; TRBD2 matches 7 bases. The V and J ends lost 0 bases and 3 bases, in that order; junction bases with no gene match: 8. The germline CDR1 and CDR2 sequences are SGHNT and YYREEE (reference sequence). The CDR3 has 16 residues. CDR3 sequence (DNA): TGTGCCAGCAGCTTGGGAAAGCGGGGAACAGAAGAGACCCAGTACTTC. Encoded protein: CASSLGKRGTEETQYF.

In DNA form, the CDR3 reads TGTGCCAGCAGTTATTCGGAGACCCAGTACTTC. The encoded protein is CASSYSETQYF. The chain has TRBV6-5 and TRBJ2-5; no reliable D call. Deletions cut 3 bases from V and 5 bases from J, with 4 bases between. This CDR3 is built from 11 residues. Germline V gene data show CDR1 as MNHEY and CDR2 as SVGAGI.

CDR3 sequence: CASSLSPQLYGYTF. CDR3 DNA sequence: TGTGCCAGCAGTTTATCGCCACAGCTCTATGGCTACACCTTC. The rearrangement uses TRBV27 and TRBJ1-2; D gene unclear. V lost 0 bases and J lost 4, with 9 bases in between. There are 14 residues in the CDR3. Germline-derived CDR1 and CDR2 are MNHEY and SMNVEV (reference sequence).

Comments on this clone: Compared with germline, one end of the junction differs, possibly owing to a read error. The V gene is TRBV6-6, the J gene TRBJ1-1; TRBD1 matches at 12 bases. The length of the CDR3 is 16 residues. Germline-derived CDR1 and CDR2 are MNHNY and SVGAGI (reference sequence). DNA of the CDR3: TGTGCCAGCAGTGACTCCGGGACAGGGGGCCGCACTGAAGCTTTCTTT. It encodes CASSDSGTGGRTEAFF.

This chain links TRBV18 with TRBJ2-2; D is uncertain. CDR3 length: 14 amino acids. V gave up 2 bases and J gave up 6 bases, with 10 bases separating them. Germline V gene sequence: CDR1 KGHSH, CDR2 LQKENI. This chain's CDR3 is CASSPKFGPGELFF. The CDR3 DNA reads as TGTGCCAGCTCACCAAAGTTTGGGCCCGGGGAGCTGTTTTTT.

The chain links TRBV7-6 to TRBJ1-5; a possible D gene is TRBD1 (5 bases). This CDR3 is 14 amino acids long. The V and J ends lost 5 bases and 5 bases respectively, with 13 bases between them. Looked up from germline, CDR1 is SGHVS and CDR2 is FNYEAQ. CDR3 region: CASSLGTGDQPQHF. CDR3 coding DNA: TGTGCCAGCAGCCTGGGGACGGGGGATCAGCCCCAGCATTTT.

This chain links TRBV7-3 with TRBJ2-7, with 7 bases identical to TRBD2. Germline loops: CDR1 SGHTA, CDR2 FQGTGA. Germline trimming cut 0 bases from V and 7 bases from J; bases unmatched to any gene: 12. This CDR3 is 16 amino acids long. CDR3 DNA sequence: TGTGCCAGCAGCTTAACGGCTAGCGGCAGTCGGGGAGAGCAGTACTTC. Protein sequence: CASSLTASGSRGEQYF.

V gene TRBV7-2 combines with J gene TRBJ1-2, with D hard to call. Between the trimmed V and J ends, which lost 4 bases and 1 base, there was a span of 16 bases. Germline V gene lookup returns CDR1 SGHTA and CDR2 FQGNSA. This CDR3 has 16 residues. Here the CDR3 DNA reads TGTGCCAGCAGCTCCCCGATCTTAGACATTAACTATGGCTACACCTTC. This gives the protein CASSSPILDINYGYTF.

The CDR3 sequence is CSVNTGINQPQHF. The DNA for the CDR3 is TGCAGCGTTAATACAGGCATAAATCAGCCCCAGCATTTT. The chain joins TRBV29-1 to TRBJ1-5, with a possible D match to TRBD1 (5 bases). The CDR3 runs 13 residues. Germline V gene lookup returns CDR1 SQVTM and CDR2 ANQGSEA. V lost 5 bases, J lost 4 bases, and 12 bases lay in between.

The chain links TRBV5-5 to TRBJ1-1, with D perhaps matching TRBD1 (6 bases). The germline V gene has CDR1 SGHKS and CDR2 YYEKEE (reference sequence). The V end was cut by 2 bases, the J end by 4 bases, with 9 bases between. This CDR3 has 13 amino acids. The CDR3 is CASSFSTGTEAFF. CDR3 DNA sequence: TGTGCCAGCAGCTTCTCGACAGGCACTGAAGCTTTCTTT.

The chain uses TRBV4-1 and TRBJ2-7; TRBD2 might be the D (5 bases). Germline V gene lookup returns CDR1 MGHRA and CDR2 YSYEKL. Trimming left V 1 base short and J 4 bases short, with 17 bases between. This CDR3 contains 16 residues. Written as DNA, the CDR3 is TGCGCCAGCAGCCAAGGCCTGTCAGTTCGCGGGTACGAGCAGTACTTC. Translation: CASSQGLSVRGYEQYF.

The chain combines TRBV28 with TRBJ2-7, with 9 bases lining up with TRBD1. Germline values: CDR1 MDHEN, CDR2 SYDVKM. Trimming at V came to 7 bases and at J to 2 bases, leaving 6 bases not matched to a gene. The CDR3 length is 14 residues. The CDR3 region is CASTRTGAPYEQYF. For the CDR3, the DNA is TGTGCCAGCACAAGGACAGGGGCTCCCTACGAGCAGTACTTC. The full variable domain, in which reference TRBV28 and TRBJ2-7 provide the parts outside the CDR3, is DVKVTQSSRYLVKRTGEKVFLECVQDMDHENMFWYRQDPGLGLRLIYFSYDVKMKEKGDIPEGYSVSREKKERFSLILESASTNQTSMYLCASTRTGAPYEQYFGPGTRLTVT.